This T cell receptor (beta chain) came from a study of control samples from healthy donors and cancer patients (dated by TCRdb to about 2020). The library was made by the immunoSEQ multiplex PCR assay. Here the immuneACCESS table is served through TCRdb, limited to in-frame sequences with V and J called. Missing clones are a known gap in these copies; in checked studies unresolved V genes cover under half, and the rest lacks a known reason. For this sample the table gives 20,000 or so clones, of which 75% to 90% were detected only once. 38% of the sample is taken by the ten largest. V and J are truncated by 4 bases and 7 bases respectively, leaving an intervening sequence of 11 bases. The CDR3 holds 13 amino acids from the cysteine to the phenylalanine. The entry retains the CDR3 DNA only, 39 bases that are in frame from base 1. According to the germline V gene, CDR1 reads SGHRS and CDR2 reads YFSETQ.

As for this clone: Its antigen is not yet known. Base-call qualities are not available, and no considerably larger clone is one nucleotide away.

The sequence joins TRBV5-1 to TRBJ2-2; the D gene lacks a confident call. The sample consisted of PBMCs. The TCR sequence derives from a man aged 60 to 69 with head and neck cancer. The DNA sequence is TGCGCCAGCAGCCGGGCGGTCCTCGGGGAGCTGTTTTTT. Translation gives CASSRAVLGELFF.